This entry concerns a single TCR beta chain. Its antigen is currently unknown. This entry is derived from a study of siplizumab effects on memory and regulatory T cells. Study findings and constraints: The study did not confirm that proliferating Tregs from siplizumab cultures were suppressive. Unstimulated subsets accounted for the mapping of only a minor share of the clones that were alloreactive.

Some clones are missing from TCRdb's copy, which holds only in-frame ones; the method was immunoSEQ multiplex PCR. The sample shows around 100,000 clones, more than 90% of them seen only once. From germline, CDR1 is LGHNA and CDR2 YSLEER. Trimming took 0 bases from V and 1 from J, leaving 16 bases between them. The CDR3 extends over 18 amino acids. The specimen was CD4+ T cells sorted from blood. The V gene is TRBV4-3, the J gene TRBJ2-4; D is tentatively TRBD1 or TRBD2 (5 bases each). The TCR comes from a human donor in good health. The CDR3 reads CASSQDDGAPSAKNIQYF. CDR3 sequence (DNA): TGCGCCAGCAGCCAAGATGACGGGGCCCCCTCCGCCAAAAACATTCAGTACTTC.